Below are 10 T cell receptor beta chains sequenced from a single sample in a study of blood T cell repertoires in COVID-19 (dated by TCRdb to the early 2020s). The library was prepared using the immunoSEQ multiplex PCR assay. TCRdb retrieved this table from immuneACCESS and kept in-frame rearrangements only. Not all clones are present; in checked studies, unresolved V genes account for under half, and no reason is known for the remainder. This sample lists more than 95,000 clones; approximately 85% were detected once. The leading ten clones occupy 4.5% to 5.5% of the sample. The sequenced material came from peripheral blood. Every receptor here comes from a man aged 55 to 69 with acute or convalescent COVID-19.

Only a few counts were recorded for this clone. V is TRBV7-2 and J is TRBJ2-5; 7 bases agree with TRBD1. Germline V gene data show CDR1 as SGHTA and CDR2 as FQGNSA. The length of the CDR3 is 13 residues. The junction had 1 base not matched to a gene; V was cut back by 1 base and J by 5 bases. CDR3 DNA sequence: TGTGCCAGCAGCTTAGTAGGGGGCGAGACCCAGTACTTC. Residues: CASSLVGGETQYF.

The chain combines TRBV12-5 with TRBJ1-5; weak D call: TRBD1 (6 bases). Germline lookup yields CDR1 LGHNT and CDR2 FRNRAP. The CDR3 is 16 residues long. V lost 0 bases to trimming and J lost 2 bases, with 11 bases between them. The chain's CDR3 is CASGLVPGVGNQPQHF. The CDR3, as DNA: TGTGCTAGTGGTTTGGTTCCAGGGGTTGGCAATCAGCCCCAGCATTTT.

The chain is built from TRBV5-1 and TRBJ1-1, with 7 bases identical to TRBD1. Germline CDR1 is SGHRS and CDR2 is YFSETQ. V dropped 1 base and J dropped 4; count of bases not matched to a gene: 4. This CDR3 has 14 amino acids. The CDR3: CASSLNAGGTEAFF. CDR3 DNA: TGCGCCAGCAGCTTGAATGCAGGGGGCACTGAAGCTTTCTTT. The variable domain in full, completed from reference TRBV5-1 and TRBJ1-1, reads KAGVTQTPRYLIKTRGQQVTLSCSPISGHRSVSWYQQTPGQGLQFLFEYFSETQRNKGNFPGRFSGRQFSNSRSEMNVSTLELGDSALYLCASSLNAGGTEAFFGQGTRLTVV.

This clone has a single count. The chain links TRBV24-1 to TRBJ1-4; 10 positions agree with TRBD1. V was clipped by 3 bases and J by 5 bases; unmatched bases: 5. Germline V lookup: CDR1 KGHDR, CDR2 SFDVKD. This CDR3 is built from 16 residues. The CDR3 loop reads CATSDPGQGGNEKLFF. Here the CDR3 DNA reads TGTGCCACCAGTGATCCCGGACAGGGGGGAAATGAAAAACTGTTTTTT.

The chain links TRBV11-2 to TRBJ1-3, with D uncertain. The CDR3 sequence is 15 residues long. V was shortened by 5 bases and J by 0 bases, with 11 bases between the two germline ends. From germline, CDR1 is SGHAT and CDR2 FQNNGV. The CDR3 here is CASSRAGDSGNTIYF. CDR3 bases: TGTGCCAGCAGCCGCGCGGGTGACTCTGGAAACACCATATATTTT. Complete variable domain (other parts from reference TRBV11-2 and TRBJ1-3): EAGVAQSPRYKIIEKRQSVAFWCNPISGHATLYWYQQILGQGPKLLIQFQNNGVVDDSQLPKDRFSAERLKGVDSTLKIQPAKLEDSAVYLCASSRAGDSGNTIYFGEGSWLTVV.

This rearrangement joins TRBV4-1 to TRBJ1-6; TRBD1 matches at 9 bases. Germline values: CDR1 MGHRA, CDR2 YSYEKL. Trimming cost V 2 bases and J 6 bases; bases outside gene matches: 2. This CDR3 is built from 15 residues. This CDR3 is CASSQTGGPNSPLHF. In DNA, the CDR3 is TGCGCCAGCAGCCAAACAGGGGGCCCTAATTCACCCCTCCACTTT.

The count of this clone is one. CDR3 DNA sequence: TGCAGCGTTGAGAGCAGGTTAGAGACCCAGTACTTC. Its protein is CSVESRLETQYF. The genes are TRBV29-1 and TRBJ2-5; D is undetermined. Germline assignment: CDR1 SQVTM and CDR2 ANQGSEA. Deletions cut 3 bases from V and 4 bases from J, with 9 bases between. CDR3 length: 12 amino acids.

The CDR3 DNA follows: TGTGCCTGGAGTGTGGCCGTGAACACTGAAGCTTTCTTT. Protein: CAWSVAVNTEAFF. J is TRBJ1-1 and V is TRBV30; D remains unclear. CDR1 GTSNPN and CDR2 SVGIG come from the germline V gene (reference sequence). The CDR3 sequence is 13 residues long. With 0 bases removed from V and 0 bases from J, the gap between germline ends came to 5 bases. Combining the CDR3 with reference TRBV30 and TRBJ1-1 gives the whole variable domain SQTIHQWPATLVQPVGSPLSLECTVEGTSNPNLYWYRQAAGRGLQLLFYSVGIGQISSEVPQNLSASRPQDRQFILSSKKLLLSDSGFYLCAWSVAVNTEAFFGQGTRLTVV.

V usage is TRBV3-1 (or the pseudogene TRBV3-2) and J usage is TRBJ2-5, with TRBD1 identical over 8 bases. In germline, CDR1 is LGHDT, CDR2 YNNKEL (reference sequence). This CDR3 comprises 12 residues. Trimming removed 8 bases from V and 4 bases from J; junction bases left unmatched: 3. CDR3 nucleotides: TGTGCCAGCTCCGGGACAGGAGAGACCCAGTACTTC. It yields the protein CASSGTGETQYF.

A few counts support this clone. The V gene is TRBV25-1, the J gene TRBJ2-7; 12 bases fit TRBD1. CDR3 length: 13 residues. V gave up 6 bases and J gave up 5 bases; unmatched junction bases: 2. Per germline, CDR1 MGHDK and CDR2 SYGVNS. For the CDR3, the DNA is TGTGCCAGCAGGGGGACAGGGGGCCACGAGCAGTACTTC. Translated: CASRGTGGHEQYF.